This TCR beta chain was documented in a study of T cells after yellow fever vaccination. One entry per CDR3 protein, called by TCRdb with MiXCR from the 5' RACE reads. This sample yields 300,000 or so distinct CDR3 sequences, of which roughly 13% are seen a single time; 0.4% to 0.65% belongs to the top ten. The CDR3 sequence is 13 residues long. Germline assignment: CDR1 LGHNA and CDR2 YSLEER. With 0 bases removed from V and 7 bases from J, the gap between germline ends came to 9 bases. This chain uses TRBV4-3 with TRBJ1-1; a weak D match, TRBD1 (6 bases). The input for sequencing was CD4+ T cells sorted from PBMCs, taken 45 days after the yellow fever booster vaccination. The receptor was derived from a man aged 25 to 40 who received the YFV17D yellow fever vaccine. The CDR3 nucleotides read TGCGCCAGCAGCCAAGATTCAGGGGTTGAAGCTTTCTTT. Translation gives CASSQDSGVEAFF.